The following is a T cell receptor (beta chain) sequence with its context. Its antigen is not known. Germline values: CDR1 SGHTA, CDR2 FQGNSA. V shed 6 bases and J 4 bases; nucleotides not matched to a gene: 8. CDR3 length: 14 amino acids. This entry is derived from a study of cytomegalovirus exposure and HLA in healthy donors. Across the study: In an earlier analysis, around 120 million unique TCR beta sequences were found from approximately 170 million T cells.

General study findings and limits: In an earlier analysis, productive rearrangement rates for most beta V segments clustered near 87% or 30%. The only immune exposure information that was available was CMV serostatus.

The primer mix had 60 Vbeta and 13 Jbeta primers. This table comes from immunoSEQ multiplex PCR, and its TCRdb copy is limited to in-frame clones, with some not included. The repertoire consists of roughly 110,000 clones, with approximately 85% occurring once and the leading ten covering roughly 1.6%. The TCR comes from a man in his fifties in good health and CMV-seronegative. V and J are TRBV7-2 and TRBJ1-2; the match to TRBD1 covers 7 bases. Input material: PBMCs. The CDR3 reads CASSPDRDSYGYTF. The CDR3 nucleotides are TGTGCCAGCAGTCCTGACAGGGATAGCTATGGCTACACCTTC. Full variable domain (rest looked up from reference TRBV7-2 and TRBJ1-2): GAGVSQSPSNKVTEKGKDVELRCDPISGHTALYWYRQSLGQGLEFLIYFQGNSAPDKSGLPSDRFSAERTGGSVSTLTIQRTQQEDSAVYLCASSPDRDSYGYTFGSGTRLTVV.